One and the same sample provided the 10 T cell receptor beta chains below, sequenced in a study of tumor-infiltrating lymphocytes in primary liver carcinoma (dated by TCRdb to the late 2010s). The reads were generated on an Illumina HiSeq 2500. Using a constant-region primer and ProtoScript II reverse transcriptase, TCRbeta-specific cDNA was reverse-transcribed from 400 to 550 ng total RNA. The TCRbeta libraries were prepared through three rounds of nested multiplex PCR following a slightly modified ARM-PCR procedure. The first two PCR rounds used multiplex TRBV1-TRBV30 forward primers with a Cbeta reverse primer, each for approximately 11 cycles. The raw public data were reprocessed by TCRdb itself: fastp quality trimming at Q25, MiXCR clonotype calling, in-frame beta chains only. Every entry covers one CDR3 protein and lists the most common genes and DNA from its rows. The sample table contains roughly 91,000 distinct CDR3 sequences; only one count was recorded for almost 70% of them. In total, the top ten clones hold 9.5% of the sample.

Total RNA and DNA were co-extracted from 20-30 mg of bulk tissue with the AllPrep DNA/RNA mini kit, without cell sorting. The sample was liver tumor tissue from sampling region 5. The sample's cell subset or site label, decoded: tumor region T5, tumor centre. The origin of the receptors is a woman aged 55-70 years with primary liver carcinoma and hepatitis B virus infection.

This clonotype was observed a handful of times. A clone one base away is much larger, so this may be a read error. The chain employs TRBV6-5 and TRBJ2-7; D remains unclear. The CDR3 spans 14 residues. Germline V gene lookup returns CDR1 MNHEY and CDR2 SVGAGI. The CDR3 region has the DNA TGTGTCAGCAGTTCCCGGTTGACGGACCACGAGCAGTACTTC. Amino acid sequence: CVSSSRLTDHEQYF.

This clonotype was seen at least ten times. V gene TRBV13 combines with J gene TRBJ2-7; D gene uncertain. The ends were cut back, 5 bases at V and 2 bases at J, with 13 bases in the middle. This CDR3 has 14 residues. Germline V CDR1 and CDR2: PRHDT, FYEKMQ (reference sequence). Here the CDR3 reads CASSQWKTAYEQYF. CDR3 bases: TGTGCCAGCAGCCAGTGGAAGACGGCCTACGAGCAGTACTTC.

On this clonotype itself: The junction shows a germline mismatch at one end, possibly a read error. V is TRBV11-1 and J is TRBJ2-3; D is ambiguous. The CDR3 has 14 amino acids. CDR1 is SGHAT and CDR2 is FQDESV in the germline V gene (reference sequence). The CDR3 sequence is CASGLRQRAGESHF. The CDR3 coding sequence is TGTGCCAGCGGCTTAAGACAACGTGCTGGAGAGTCTCACTTT.

The chain is built from TRBV11-2 and TRBJ2-5; no clear D. The CDR3 sequence is 15 residues long. In germline, CDR1 is SGHAT, CDR2 FQNNGV. DNA for the CDR3: TGTCCCGGCAACTCCAGGAATAGCAGGACGGAGACCCAGTACTTC. This encodes CPGNSRNSRTETQYF.

This clonotype was seen only a few times. A much larger clonotype is one base distant, so this may be a read error. The chain has TRBV6-1 and TRBJ2-2; D is uncertain. CDR1 and CDR2 from the germline V gene are MNHNS and SASEGT. CDR3 length: 13 amino acids. CDR3 amino acids: CASSSKTTRELFF. The DNA for the CDR3 is TGTGCCAGCAGTTCAAAAACCACCCGGGAGCTGTTTTTT.

Comments on this clonotype: At one end, the junction sequence differs from germline, possibly due to a read error. The CDR3 DNA is TGTGCCAGCAGCGGGGGGAGATCCGGAGCAGAGACCCAATACTTC. Protein: CASSGGRSGAETQYF. This sequence joins TRBV11-2 and TRBJ2-5; a possible D gene is TRBD2 (6 bases). The CDR3 contains 15 residues. Germline V CDR1 and CDR2: SGHAT, FQNNGV. The whole variable domain, remainder taken from reference TRBV11-2 and TRBJ2-5, is EAGVAQSPRYKIIEKRQSVAFWCNPISGHATLYWYQQILGQGPKLLIQFQNNGVVDDSQLPKDRFSAERLKGVDSTLKIQPAKLEDSAVYLCASSGGRSGAETQYFGPGTRLLVL.

On this clonotype: A read error may produce the germline difference seen at one junction end. This chain links TRBV11-3 with TRBJ2-4; TRBD2 matches 8 bases. The CDR3 totals 18 residues. Germline loops: CDR1 SGHNT, CDR2 YENEEA. The CDR3 loop reads CASSPARLTGGWENIHYF. CDR3 DNA: TGTGCCAGCAGCCCGGCCCGACTAACGGGAGGGTGGGAAAACATTCACTACTTC.

This chain links TRBV7-2 with TRBJ2-3, with 13 bases fitting TRBD2. J gave up 5 bases and V 4 bases, and 6 bases lay outside the gene matches. CDR3 length equals 16 residues. Per the germline V gene, CDR1 is SGHTA and CDR2 is FQGNSA. CDR3 nucleotide sequence: TGTGCCAGCAGCTCCCGGACTAGCGGGAGAGTAGATACGCAGTATTTT. Its protein is CASSSRTSGRVDTQYF.

As concerns this clonotype: One base away lies a much larger clone, so this may be a sequencing read error. The V call is TRBV5-1, the J call TRBJ2-3; D remains unclear. The germline V and J ends were trimmed by 3 bases and 1 base, with 9 bases remaining between them. CDR3 length: 14 residues. In germline, CDR1 is SGHRS, CDR2 YFSETQ. The chain's CDR3 is CASSSVGRTDTQYF. As DNA, the CDR3 is TGCGCCAGCAGCTCGGTTGGCCGCACAGATACGCAGTATTTT.

This clonotype showed up just once. The chain has TRBV3-1 and TRBJ1-4; D is undetermined. The V end was cut by 2 bases, the J end by 0 bases, with 7 bases between. The V gene's germline CDR1 is LGHDT and CDR2 YNNKEL (reference sequence). This CDR3 contains 15 residues. Here the CDR3 reads CASSQWGATNEKLFF. The DNA for the CDR3 is TGTGCCAGCAGCCAATGGGGAGCAACTAATGAAAAACTGTTTTTT.